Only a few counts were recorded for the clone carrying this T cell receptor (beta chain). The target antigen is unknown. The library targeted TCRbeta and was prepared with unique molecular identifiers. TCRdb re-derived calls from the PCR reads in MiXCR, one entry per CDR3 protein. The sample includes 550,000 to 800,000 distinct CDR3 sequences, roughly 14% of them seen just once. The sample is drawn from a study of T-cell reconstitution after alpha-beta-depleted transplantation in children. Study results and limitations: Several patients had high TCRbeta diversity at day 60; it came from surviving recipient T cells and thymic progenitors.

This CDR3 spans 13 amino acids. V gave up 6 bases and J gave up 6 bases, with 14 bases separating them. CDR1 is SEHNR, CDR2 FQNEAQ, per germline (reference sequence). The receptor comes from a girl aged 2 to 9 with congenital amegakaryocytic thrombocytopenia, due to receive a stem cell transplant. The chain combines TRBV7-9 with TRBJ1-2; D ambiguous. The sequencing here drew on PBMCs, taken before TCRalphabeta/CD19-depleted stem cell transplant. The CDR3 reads CASSRSSADGYTF. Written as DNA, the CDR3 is TGTGCCAGCAGTCGTAGCAGCGCGGATGGCTACACCTTC.